The 21 T cell receptor beta chains presented below share a single source sample, sequenced in a study of cytomegalovirus exposure and HLA in healthy donors (TCRdb year 2017). Library construction relied on the immunoSEQ multiplex PCR assay. A mixture of 60 forward primers for TCR Vbeta segments and 13 reverse primers for TCR Jbeta segments was used in the multiplex PCR. TCRdb re-hosts the immuneACCESS table, in-frame sequences only. Its copies lack some clones; in the studies checked, an unresolved V gene accounts for under half of them, and the cause for the rest is not known. In all, the sample holds 80,000 to 95,000 clones, and 65% to 80% of those were seen once. The top ten hold approximately 15% of the sample. Sequencing was done on a sample of PBMCs. The origin of the receptors is a woman under 30 in good health and CMV-seropositive.

This clone has only one observation. J is TRBJ2-5 and V is TRBV11-2; TRBD2 agrees at 12 bases. V was clipped by 5 bases and J by 8 bases; unmatched bases: 9. The germline V gene has CDR1 SGHAT and CDR2 FQNNGV. The CDR3 consists of 15 residues. CDR3 in amino acids: CASSPPGLAGLTQYF. The CDR3 DNA reads TGTGCCAGCAGCCCACCGGGACTAGCGGGCCTTACCCAGTACTTC.

The rearrangement joins TRBV5-4 to TRBJ1-1, with TRBD1 as a possible D gene (5 bases). From germline, CDR1 is SGHNT and CDR2 YYREEE (reference sequence). Trimming removed 0 bases at V and 5 bases at J, with 14 bases between. The CDR3 loop spans 15 amino acids. CDR3 in DNA: TGTGCCAGCAGCTTGGCGGCTCCCCGGGGGACTGAAGCTTTCTTT. It translates to CASSLAAPRGTEAFF.

V usage is TRBV19 and J usage is TRBJ1-5; 9 nucleotides align to TRBD1. The V gene end was trimmed by 7 bases and the J gene end by 0 bases; junction bases not matched to a gene: 10. Germline assignment: CDR1 LNHDA and CDR2 SQIVND (reference sequence). The CDR3 length is 17 residues. The CDR3 is CASTQGDRDLSNQPQHF. CDR3 sequence (DNA): TGTGCCAGTACCCAGGGGGACAGGGACCTTAGCAATCAGCCCCAGCATTTT.

This clone was recorded only once. The V and J genes are TRBV4-1 and TRBJ2-7, with a weak D call TRBD2 (5 bases). V lost 0 bases and J lost 3, with 12 bases in between. Per the germline V gene, CDR1 is MGHRA and CDR2 is YSYEKL. This CDR3 region has 15 residues. CDR3 region: CASSQDRGGGYEQYF. The CDR3 DNA is TGCGCCAGCAGCCAAGATCGAGGAGGCGGCTACGAGCAGTACTTC.

The rearrangement links TRBV19 to TRBJ2-7; D may be TRBD2 (6 bases). Germline values: CDR1 LNHDA, CDR2 SQIVND (reference sequence). The length of the CDR3 is 15 residues. V was pared by 4 bases and J by 4 bases, with 17 bases between. DNA of the CDR3: TGTGCCAGTAGTAAGGCGGTAGCGGAATCGTACGAGCAGTACTTC. Its translation: CASSKAVAESYEQYF.

CDR3 coding DNA: TGTGCCAGCAGTGACGAGGGACAGGGGAAAGATACGCAGTATTTT. Protein product: CASSDEGQGKDTQYF. The gene calls are TRBV25-1 and TRBJ2-3; 10 nucleotides agree with TRBD1. The CDR3 has 15 residues. Trimming cost V 3 bases and J 5 bases; bases outside gene matches: 5. Germline V gives CDR1 MGHDK, CDR2 SYGVNS. The entire variable domain, with the rest obtained from reference TRBV25-1 and TRBJ2-3, is as follows: EADIYQTPRYLVIGTGKKITLECSQTMGHDKMYWYQQDPGMELHLIHYSYGVNSTEKGDLSSESTVSRIRTEHFPLTLESARPSHTSQYLCASSDEGQGKDTQYFGPGTRLTVL.

CDR3 loop: CASSESRPIRASEAFF. In DNA form, the CDR3 reads TGTGCCAGCAGTGAAAGTCGTCCGATCAGGGCGTCAGAAGCTTTCTTT. This sequence joins TRBV6-1 and TRBJ1-1, with a tentative D call TRBD1 (5 bases). CDR1 MNHNS and CDR2 SASEGT come from the germline V gene. V lost 2 bases, J lost 8 bases, and 21 bases lay in between. The CDR3 sequence is 16 residues long.

This clone was seen just once. The same CDR3 is also encoded by other DNA sequences in this sample. The chain carries TRBV5-1 and TRBJ2-7, with 8 nucleotides matching TRBD1. The CDR3 runs to 14 residues. J gave up 2 bases and V 4 bases, and 5 bases lay outside the gene matches. Per germline, CDR1 SGHRS and CDR2 YFSETQ. DNA of the CDR3: TGCGCCAGCAGCCTCGGACAGGGAGCCTACGAGCAGTACTTC. Translating it yields CASSLGQGAYEQYF.

The V call is TRBV11-1, the J call TRBJ1-1, with a tentative D call TRBD1 (6 bases). The V gene's germline CDR1 is SGHAT and CDR2 FQDESV (reference sequence). This CDR3 has 15 amino acids. V shed 3 bases and J shed 5 bases, with 16 bases lying between them. The CDR3 DNA reads TGTGCCAGCAGCTTGGTGTGGAGGGGGGGAACTGAAGCTTTCTTT. It is translated as CASSLVWRGGTEAFF.

V is TRBV19 and J is TRBJ2-5; 8 nucleotides agree with TRBD1. Judging by the DNA end, TRBJ2-7 fits better; the J call may be wrong. The CDR3 is 14 amino acids. Germline V gives CDR1 LNHDA, CDR2 SQIVND (reference sequence). In nucleotides, the CDR3 is TGTGCCAGTAGTATCGGGACAGGATCTTACGAGCAGTACTTC. As protein: CASSIGTGSYEQYF.

The V and J genes are TRBV5-7 and TRBJ2-3, with 10 bases fitting TRBD2. TRBV5-7 is an ORF, with its function uncertain. The junction had 1 base not matched to a gene; V was cut back by 2 bases and J by 4 bases. The CDR3 spans 14 residues. In DNA form, the CDR3 reads TGTGCCAGCAGCTTTAGCGGGGGGCCAGATACGCAGTATTTT. Its protein is CASSFSGGPDTQYF.

The rearrangement links TRBV6-6 to TRBJ2-1; TRBD2 aligns across 9 bases. The V segment lost 6 bases and the J segment 4 bases; nucleotides outside the gene matches: 10. Germline CDR1 MNHNY, CDR2 SVGAGI (reference sequence). The CDR3 extends over 16 amino acids. In DNA, the CDR3 is TGTGCCAGCAGCAGGGAGGGGCTAGCGGGATACAATGAGCAGTTCTTC. Its protein is CASSREGLAGYNEQFF.

The chain recombines TRBV4-1 with TRBJ2-5; possible D gene TRBD2, 6 bases. The CDR3 spans 14 residues. V lost 4 bases, J lost 1 base, and 10 bases lay in between. CDR1 is MGHRA and CDR2 is YSYEKL in the germline V gene. This CDR3 is CASSPSGVQETQYF. The CDR3 DNA reads as TGCGCCAGCAGCCCTTCGGGGGTCCAAGAGACCCAGTACTTC.

V and J are TRBV9 and TRBJ2-1; 11 nucleotides match TRBD2. Germline trimming cut 3 bases from V and 8 bases from J; bases unmatched to any gene: 10. The CDR3 totals 16 residues. CDR1 is SGDLS, CDR2 YYNGEE, per germline. CDR3 DNA: TGTGCCAGCAGCGAGTTTGATAGCGGGAGGGCCCATGAGCAGTTCTTC. Translating gives CASSEFDSGRAHEQFF.

The table lists this clone with a count of one. This chain uses TRBV15 with TRBJ1-1; D possibly corresponds to TRBD1 (6 bases). V lost 1 base and J 3 bases, leaving 6 bases between the germline ends. The CDR3 totals 13 residues. Germline V gene lookup returns CDR1 LNHNV and CDR2 YYDKDF (reference sequence). CDR3 in DNA: TGTGCCACCAGCAGAGGACAGGACACTGAAGCTTTCTTT. Translating it yields CATSRGQDTEAFF.

The V gene is TRBV28, the J gene TRBJ1-6, with a tentative D call TRBD1 (5 bases). CDR1 MDHEN and CDR2 SYDVKM come from the germline V gene. CDR3 length: 13 residues. Trimming shortened V by 9 bases and J by 7 bases, and 13 bases separated the two germline ends. The CDR3 here is CARSPPGNSPLHF. Here the CDR3 DNA reads TGTGCCAGAAGCCCCCCAGGGAATTCACCCCTCCACTTT.

The chain employs TRBV2 and TRBJ1-2, with D possibly TRBD1 on 5 matching bases. Germline V gene lookup returns CDR1 SNHLY and CDR2 FYNNEI. Trimming removed 2 bases at V and 7 bases at J, with 11 bases between. This CDR3 is 13 amino acids long. CDR3 sequence: CASSESRDGGYTF. The CDR3 nucleotides read TGTGCCAGCAGTGAATCCAGGGATGGTGGCTACACCTTC.

This clone appeared once. The V and J genes are TRBV7-6 and TRBJ1-6; no firm D call. Between the trimmed V and J ends, which lost 3 bases and 9 bases, there was a span of 21 bases. The CDR3 runs to 17 residues. Looked up from germline, CDR1 is SGHVS and CDR2 is FNYEAQ. CDR3 DNA: TGTGCCAGCAGCTTCCCAGCGTTTGGGGAGGCGGCTTCACCCCTCCACTTT. Protein sequence: CASSFPAFGEAASPLHF.

This sequence joins TRBV5-6 and TRBJ2-5, with 8 positions matching TRBD1. Germline loops: CDR1 SGHDT, CDR2 YYEEEE. Germline trimming cut 1 base from V and 6 bases from J; bases unmatched to any gene: 8. CDR3 length: 15 amino acids. The CDR3 coding sequence is TGTGCCAGCAGCTTGAAAATCAGGGGGCGAAAGACCCAGTACTTC. Protein product: CASSLKIRGRKTQYF.

This clone appeared a few times. The genes are TRBV7-9 and TRBJ2-5, with D maybe TRBD1 (6 bases). The V end lost 4 bases, the J end lost 3 bases, and 9 bases lay between the germline ends. Germline values: CDR1 SEHNR, CDR2 FQNEAQ (reference sequence). The CDR3 is made up of 13 amino acids. CDR3 protein: CASSSRTEETQYF. CDR3 sequence (DNA): TGTGCCAGCAGCTCCAGGACAGAAGAGACCCAGTACTTC. Based on the CDR3 plus reference TRBV7-9 and TRBJ2-5, the full variable domain is DTGVSQNPRHKITKRGQNVTFRCDPISEHNRLYWYRQTLGQGPEFLTYFQNEAQLEKSRLLSDRFSAERPKGSFSTLEIQRTEQGDSAMYLCASSSRTEETQYFGPGTRLLVL.

The chain combines TRBV18 with TRBJ1-6; TRBD1 matches 8 bases. This CDR3 has 14 amino acids. Germline-derived CDR1 and CDR2 are KGHSH and LQKENI. The V gene end was trimmed by 6 bases and the J gene end by 10 bases; junction bases not matched to a gene: 8. The CDR3 is CASSSDRGGSPLHF. The CDR3 bases are TGTGCCAGCTCGAGTGACAGGGGTGGGTCACCCCTCCACTTT.